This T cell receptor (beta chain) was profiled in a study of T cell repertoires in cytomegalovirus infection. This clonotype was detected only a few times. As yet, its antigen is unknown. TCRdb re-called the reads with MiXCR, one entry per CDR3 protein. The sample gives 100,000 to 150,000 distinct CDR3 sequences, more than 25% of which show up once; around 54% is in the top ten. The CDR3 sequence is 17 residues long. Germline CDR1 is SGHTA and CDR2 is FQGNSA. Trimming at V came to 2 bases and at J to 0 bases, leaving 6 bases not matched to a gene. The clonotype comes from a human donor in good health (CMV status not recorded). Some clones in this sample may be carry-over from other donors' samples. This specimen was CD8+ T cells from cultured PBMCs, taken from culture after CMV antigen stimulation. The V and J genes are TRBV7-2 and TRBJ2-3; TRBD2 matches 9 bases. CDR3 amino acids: CASSLPSGVFSTDTQYF. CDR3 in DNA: TGTGCCAGCAGCTTACCTAGCGGGGTGTTTAGCACAGATACGCAGTATTTT. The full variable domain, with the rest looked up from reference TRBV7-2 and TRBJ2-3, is GAGVSQSPSNKVTEKGKDVELRCDPISGHTALYWYRQSLGQGLEFLIYFQGNSAPDKSGLPSDRFSAERTGGSVSTLTIQRTQQEDSAVYLCASSLPSGVFSTDTQYFGPGTRLTVL.